The T cell receptor beta chain under discussion was sequenced for a study of beta chain features in type 1 diabetes. What was sequenced were expressed TCRB transcripts, since all of the isolated RNA had been reverse transcribed. Measured with immunoSEQ multiplex PCR; TCRdb has only the in-frame clones, and not every one. The sample has 500,000 to 650,000 clones, roughly 12% seen once. V lost 4 bases and J lost 0, with 14 bases in between. The CDR3 has 16 amino acids. Germline CDR1 KGHSH, CDR2 LQKENI. This clone was counted a few times. As yet, its antigen is unknown. Overall study findings and caveats: Among patients with Type 1 diabetes, TCRB CDR3s were moderately but significantly shorter in every one of the four CD4+ subsets.

The sequence was obtained from a man under 40 with type 1 diabetes. The chain joins TRBV18 to TRBJ2-3, with TRBD1 as a possible D gene (6 bases). Material for sequencing was naive CD4+ T cells from blood. The CDR3 spells CASSHRQASSTDTQYF. CDR3 nucleotide sequence: TGTGCCAGCTCACACCGACAGGCTTCTAGCACAGATACGCAGTATTTT.